Below are 25 T cell receptor beta chains sequenced from a single sample in a study of blood T cell repertoires in COVID-19. Profiled with immunoSEQ multiplex PCR; TCRdb holds only in-frame clones, not every one. This table holds about 160,000 clones, roughly 87% found once. The material sequenced was peripheral blood. The receptors originated from a woman in her sixties with active or convalescent COVID-19.

This clone was seen a few times. V and J are TRBV5-1 and TRBJ1-1; D is possibly TRBD1 (5 bases). The CDR3 is 14 amino acids. Germline loops: CDR1 SGHRS, CDR2 YFSETQ. V was pared by 0 bases and J by 1 base, with 7 bases between. CDR3 region: CASSLGQSNTEAFF. In nucleotides, the CDR3 is TGCGCCAGCAGCTTGGGACAGTCGAACACTGAAGCTTTCTTT.

The chain recombines TRBV6-5 with TRBJ2-7, with TRBD1 as a possible D gene (6 bases). The CDR3 has 15 amino acids. V lost 8 bases and J 6 bases, leaving 23 bases between the germline ends. CDR1 is MNHEY and CDR2 is SVGAGI in the germline V gene. This CDR3 reads CASWKARTVVSEQYF. Here the CDR3 DNA reads TGTGCCAGCTGGAAAGCAAGGACAGTTGTATCCGAGCAGTACTTC.

This clone was recorded once. The genes are TRBV7-2 and TRBJ1-3; a weak D match, TRBD1 (6 bases). V was trimmed by 4 bases and J by 2 bases, leaving 18 bases between them. Germline V lookup: CDR1 SGHTA, CDR2 FQGNSA. The CDR3 sequence is 17 residues long. The CDR3 sequence is CASSSLGDRTTGNTIYF. In DNA form, the CDR3 reads TGTGCCAGCAGCTCCTTAGGCGACAGGACAACTGGAAACACCATATATTTT.

The chain carries TRBV5-1 and TRBJ1-1; the match to TRBD1 covers 9 bases. J was trimmed by 8 bases and V by 4 bases; bases with no gene match: 6. The germline gives CDR1 SGHRS, CDR2 YFSETQ. CDR3 size: 13 residues. The CDR3 loop is CASSLGTGREAFF. The DNA for the CDR3 is TGCGCCAGCAGCCTTGGGACAGGGAGGGAAGCTTTCTTT.

This clone was recorded many times. This specimen includes other DNA sequences encoding the same CDR3. This chain uses TRBV18 with TRBJ2-5, with 7 bases fitting TRBD1. Germline loops: CDR1 KGHSH, CDR2 LQKENI. The CDR3 is 14 residues long. The V and J ends lost 3 bases and 1 base, in that order; junction bases with no gene match: 2. CDR3 bases: TGTGCCAGCTCACCTGGACAGGTCCAAGAGACCCAGTACTTC. Translating it yields CASSPGQVQETQYF.

The chain is built from TRBV29-1 and TRBJ1-1; TRBD1 matches 9 bases. The CDR3 length is 12 residues. CDR1 and CDR2 (germline): SQVTM, ANQGSEA. Trimming removed 7 bases from V and 1 base from J; junction bases left unmatched: 1. CDR3 bases: TGCAGCGCGGGACAGGGGAACACTGAAGCTTTCTTT. Encoded protein: CSAGQGNTEAFF.

The rearrangement joins TRBV2 to TRBJ1-2, with 7 bases identical to TRBD1. Losses at the gene ends were 1 base for V and 0 bases for J; bases not matched to a gene: 2. This CDR3 is built from 15 residues. Germline assignment: CDR1 SNHLY and CDR2 FYNNEI. In DNA, the CDR3 is TGTGCCAGCAGTGAAGGGGACAGCTCTAACTATGGCTACACCTTC. This encodes CASSEGDSSNYGYTF.

This rearrangement joins TRBV5-4 to TRBJ1-6, with 10 bases aligning to TRBD1. With 1 base clipped from V and 8 bases from J, the junction kept 6 bases outside the gene matches. This CDR3 comprises 16 residues. Germline CDR1 is SGHNT and CDR2 is YYREEE (reference sequence). The CDR3 sequence is CASSLHGTGVDSPLHF. The CDR3 region has the DNA TGTGCCAGCAGCTTGCATGGGACAGGGGTAGATTCACCCCTCCACTTT.

The chain uses TRBV14 and TRBJ1-6, with D unclear. CDR3 length: 16 amino acids. Germline assignment: CDR1 SGHDN and CDR2 FVKESK. Trimming left V 4 bases short and J 10 bases short, with 20 bases between. The CDR3 protein is CASSPIELGAESPLHF. CDR3 DNA: TGTGCCAGCAGCCCTATCGAACTTGGAGCGGAATCACCCCTCCACTTT.

The rearrangement joins TRBV7-9 to TRBJ1-4; 7 bases fit TRBD1. The J segment lost 3 bases and the V segment lost 5 bases, leaving 3 bases of the junction unmatched. Germline V gene data show CDR1 as SEHNR and CDR2 as FQNEAQ (reference sequence). This CDR3 contains 14 residues. CDR3 in DNA: TGTGCCAGCAGCCCCCAGGGGGCTAATGAAAAACTGTTTTTT. It is translated as CASSPQGANEKLFF.

The rearrangement joins TRBV5-1 to TRBJ2-3, with D unresolved. V dropped 4 bases and J dropped 6 bases, with 12 bases sitting between them. Per germline, CDR1 SGHRS and CDR2 YFSETQ. The CDR3 runs to 13 residues. The CDR3 nucleotides read TGCGCCAGCAGCCCGTCTCTCGGGGATACGCAGTATTTT. Protein product: CASSPSLGDTQYF.

The chain employs TRBV2 and TRBJ2-7; 7 positions agree with TRBD1. CDR3 size: 13 residues. The germline CDR1 and CDR2 sequences are SNHLY and FYNNEI. V was clipped by 6 bases and J by 7 bases; unmatched bases: 9. The CDR3 coding sequence is TGTGCCAGCAGCCAGGAGAGGGGGCGTGAGCAGTACTTC. It codes for CASSQERGREQYF. Filled out from reference TRBV2 and TRBJ2-7, the complete variable domain reads EPEVTQTPSHQVTQMGQEVILRCVPISNHLYFYWYRQILGQKVEFLVSFYNNEISEKSEIFDDQFSVERPDGSNFTLKIRSTKLEDSAMYFCASSQERGREQYFGPGTRLTVT.

This chain links TRBV29-1 with TRBJ2-1; D gene uncertain. CDR3 length equals 14 residues. V gave up 7 bases and J gave up 5 bases, with 18 bases separating them. Germline loops: CDR1 SQVTM, CDR2 ANQGSEA. The CDR3 is CSAPAATQDNEQFF. The CDR3 bases are TGCAGCGCCCCGGCGGCGACTCAAGACAATGAGCAGTTCTTC.

J is TRBJ1-1 and V is TRBV7-2, with D possibly being TRBD1 (6 bases). Trimming removed 3 bases at V and 1 base at J, with 9 bases between. CDR3 size: 14 residues. CDR1 is SGHTA and CDR2 is FQGNSA in the germline V gene. In nucleotides, the CDR3 is TGTGCCAGCAGCTTTCCGGGACAGAACACTGAAGCTTTCTTT. Translating gives CASSFPGQNTEAFF.

The genes are TRBV5-1 and TRBJ2-5, with D maybe TRBD1 (5 bases). V shed 0 bases and J shed 1 base, with 10 bases lying between them. The germline gives CDR1 SGHRS, CDR2 YFSETQ. The CDR3 is made up of 15 amino acids. For the CDR3, the DNA is TGCGCCAGCAGCTTGGAGGGGAAAGGCCAAGAGACCCAGTACTTC. Its translation is CASSLEGKGQETQYF.

This rearrangement joins TRBV7-9 to TRBJ1-6; the D gene is possibly TRBD1 (5 bases). The CDR3 consists of 13 residues. V lost 1 base, J lost 12 bases, and 10 bases lay in between. The germline gives CDR1 SEHNR, CDR2 FQNEAQ (reference sequence). CDR3 in amino acids: CASSLGGPQPLHF. The CDR3 region has the DNA TGTGCCAGCAGCTTAGGGGGCCCTCAACCCCTCCACTTT. The full variable domain, its missing parts supplied by reference TRBV7-9 and TRBJ1-6, is DTGVSQNPRHKITKRGQNVTFRCDPISEHNRLYWYRQTLGQGPEFLTYFQNEAQLEKSRLLSDRFSAERPKGSFSTLEIQRTEQGDSAMYLCASSLGGPQPLHFGNGTRLTVT.

This chain uses TRBV6-5 with TRBJ2-7, with 10 bases that match TRBD1. This CDR3 is built from 15 residues. Germline CDR1 MNHEY, CDR2 SVGAGI. The junction had 9 bases not matched to a gene; V was cut back by 6 bases and J by 4 bases. The CDR3 region has the DNA TGTGCCAGCAGAGCAACCGGGACAGGGGAATACGAGCAGTACTTC. The encoded protein is CASRATGTGEYEQYF.

The chain recombines TRBV6-5 with TRBJ2-7; 7 nucleotides match TRBD1. The V gene end was trimmed by 6 bases and the J gene end by 2 bases; junction bases not matched to a gene: 7. CDR3 length: 14 amino acids. Germline loops: CDR1 MNHEY, CDR2 SVGAGI. Written as DNA, the CDR3 is TGTGCCAGCAGAAACAGGGGACGCACCTACGAGCAGTACTTC. Its protein is CASRNRGRTYEQYF.

This clone was picked up many times. This chain connects TRBV4-1 to TRBJ2-2; possible D gene TRBD1, 5 bases. The V end was cut by 0 bases, the J end by 5 bases, with 13 bases between. Germline-derived CDR1 and CDR2 are MGHRA and YSYEKL. The CDR3 spans 16 residues. This CDR3 reads CASSQDRASGTGELFF. Here the CDR3 DNA reads TGCGCCAGCAGCCAAGATAGGGCTTCAGGGACCGGGGAGCTGTTTTTT.

This clone was recorded only once. The CDR3 here is CASSLRGLAGLNNEQFF. The CDR3 bases are TGTGCCAGCAGCTTAAGGGGACTAGCGGGGCTGAACAATGAGCAGTTCTTC. The chain couples TRBV7-9 to TRBJ2-1, with 13 positions matching TRBD2. The CDR3 spans 17 residues. The V gene end was trimmed by 2 bases and the J gene end by 5 bases; junction bases not matched to a gene: 6. Germline V gene lookup returns CDR1 SEHNR and CDR2 FQNEAQ (reference sequence).

The chain joins TRBV4-3 to TRBJ2-6, with TRBD1 matching 8 bases. Trimming removed 0 bases from V and 4 bases from J; junction bases left unmatched: 8. Looked up from germline, CDR1 is LGHNA and CDR2 is YSLEER. This CDR3 spans 18 amino acids. The CDR3 region has the DNA TGCGCCAGCAGCCAAGATCGAACAGGGGGGTCCGGGGCCAACGTCCTGACTTTC. Residues: CASSQDRTGGSGANVLTF.

The V gene is TRBV19, the J gene TRBJ2-7; perhaps TRBD1 as D (6 bases). Germline assignment: CDR1 LNHDA and CDR2 SQIVND (reference sequence). The CDR3 extends over 14 amino acids. Deletions cut 4 bases from V and 7 bases from J, with 17 bases between. The CDR3 nucleotides read TGTGCCAGTAGTACCACAGGGAACGAGGTTGAGCAGTACTTC. Protein: CASSTTGNEVEQYF.

V and J are TRBV7-2 and TRBJ2-2; the D is unclear. The CDR3 runs to 14 residues. Germline V gene data show CDR1 as SGHTA and CDR2 as FQGNSA. The V end lost 3 bases, the J end lost 4 bases, and 9 bases lay between the germline ends. The DNA of the CDR3 is TGTGCCAGCAGCTTCCCAACACCCACCGGGGAGCTGTTTTTT. The encoded protein is CASSFPTPTGELFF.

The chain couples TRBV27 to TRBJ2-3; 9 bases line up with TRBD2. With V trimmed by 5 bases and J by 2 bases, 8 bases remained unmatched. Germline V gives CDR1 MNHEY, CDR2 SMNVEV (reference sequence). This CDR3 contains 16 residues. The CDR3 DNA reads as TGTGCCAGCAGTCCCCTACTAGCGGGCCCCACAGATACGCAGTATTTT. It translates to CASSPLLAGPTDTQYF.

This chain joins TRBV20-1 and TRBJ2-7, with D possibly being TRBD1 (6 bases). V lost 3 bases and J lost 6, with 12 bases in between. Germline-derived CDR1 and CDR2 are DFQATT and SNEGSKA (reference sequence). CDR3 length equals 12 residues. CDR3 in amino acids: CSASGTPREQYF. Written as DNA, the CDR3 is TGCAGTGCTAGTGGGACACCTCGCGAGCAGTACTTC.